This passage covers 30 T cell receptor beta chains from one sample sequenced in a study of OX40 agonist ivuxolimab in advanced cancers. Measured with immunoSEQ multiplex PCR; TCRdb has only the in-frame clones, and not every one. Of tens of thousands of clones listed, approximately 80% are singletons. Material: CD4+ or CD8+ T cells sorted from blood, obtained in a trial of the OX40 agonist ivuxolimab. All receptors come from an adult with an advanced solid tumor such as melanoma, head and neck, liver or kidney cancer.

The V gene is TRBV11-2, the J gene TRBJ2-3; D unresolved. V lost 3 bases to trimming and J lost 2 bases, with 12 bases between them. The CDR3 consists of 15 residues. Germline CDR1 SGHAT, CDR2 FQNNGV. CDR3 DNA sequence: TGTGCCAGCAGCTTTGGGCCGTTACTCACAGATACGCAGTATTTT. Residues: CASSFGPLLTDTQYF.

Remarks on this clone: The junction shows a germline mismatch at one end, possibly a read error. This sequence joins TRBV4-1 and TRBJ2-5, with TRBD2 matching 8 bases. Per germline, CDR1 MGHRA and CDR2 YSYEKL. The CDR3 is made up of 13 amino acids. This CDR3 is CASSQAGEETQYF. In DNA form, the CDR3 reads TGCGCCAGCAGTCAAGCGGGGGAAGAGACCCAGTACTTC.

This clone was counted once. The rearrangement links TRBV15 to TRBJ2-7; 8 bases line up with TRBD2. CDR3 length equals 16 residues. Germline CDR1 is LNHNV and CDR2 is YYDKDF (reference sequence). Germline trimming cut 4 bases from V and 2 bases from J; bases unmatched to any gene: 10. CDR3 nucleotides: TGTGCCACCAGCATCGGGAGCGGGAGAGGGACCTACGAGCAGTACTTC. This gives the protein CATSIGSGRGTYEQYF.

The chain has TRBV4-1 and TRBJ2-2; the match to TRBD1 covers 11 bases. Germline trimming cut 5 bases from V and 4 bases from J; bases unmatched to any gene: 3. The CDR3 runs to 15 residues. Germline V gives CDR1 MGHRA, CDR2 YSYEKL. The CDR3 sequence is CASSKDRGRTGELFF. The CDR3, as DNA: TGCGCCAGCAGCAAGGACAGGGGGCGCACCGGGGAGCTGTTTTTT.

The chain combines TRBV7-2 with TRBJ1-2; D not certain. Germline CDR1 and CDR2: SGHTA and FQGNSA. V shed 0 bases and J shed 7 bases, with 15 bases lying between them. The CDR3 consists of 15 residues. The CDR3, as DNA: TGTGCCAGCAGCTTAGCAAATTTAGGAGAGGGTGGCTACACCTTC. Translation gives CASSLANLGEGGYTF.

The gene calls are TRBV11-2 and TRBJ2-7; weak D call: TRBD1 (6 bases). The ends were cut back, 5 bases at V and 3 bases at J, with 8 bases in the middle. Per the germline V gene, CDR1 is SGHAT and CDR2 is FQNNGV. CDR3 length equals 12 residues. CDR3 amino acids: CASSQDSYEQYF. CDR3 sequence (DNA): TGTGCCAGCAGCCAGGACAGCTACGAGCAGTACTTC.

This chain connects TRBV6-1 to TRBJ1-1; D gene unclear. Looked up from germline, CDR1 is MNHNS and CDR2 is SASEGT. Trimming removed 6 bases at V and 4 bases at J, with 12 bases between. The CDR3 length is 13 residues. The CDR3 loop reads CASSLDLGTEAFF. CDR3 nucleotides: TGTGCCAGCAGCCTGGATTTGGGCACTGAAGCTTTCTTT.

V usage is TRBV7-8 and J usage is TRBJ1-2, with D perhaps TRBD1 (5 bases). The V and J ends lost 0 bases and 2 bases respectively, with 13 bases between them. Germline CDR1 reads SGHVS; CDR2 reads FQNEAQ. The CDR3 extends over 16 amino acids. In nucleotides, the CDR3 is TGTGCCAGCAGCTTAGCAAGGGACCCCGGCAACTATGGCTACACCTTC. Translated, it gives CASSLARDPGNYGYTF.

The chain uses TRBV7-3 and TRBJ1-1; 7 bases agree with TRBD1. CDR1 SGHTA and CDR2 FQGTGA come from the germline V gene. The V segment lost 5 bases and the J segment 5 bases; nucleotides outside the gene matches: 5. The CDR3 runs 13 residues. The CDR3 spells CASSPTGWTEAFF. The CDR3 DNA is TGTGCCAGCAGCCCGACAGGGTGGACTGAAGCTTTCTTT.

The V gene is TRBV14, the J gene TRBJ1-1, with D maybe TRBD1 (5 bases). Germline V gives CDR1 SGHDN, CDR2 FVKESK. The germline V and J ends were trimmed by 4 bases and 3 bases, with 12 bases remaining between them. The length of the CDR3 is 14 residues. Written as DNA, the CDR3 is TGTGCCAGCAGCCTCAGGGATTGGCACACTGAAGCTTTCTTT. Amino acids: CASSLRDWHTEAFF.

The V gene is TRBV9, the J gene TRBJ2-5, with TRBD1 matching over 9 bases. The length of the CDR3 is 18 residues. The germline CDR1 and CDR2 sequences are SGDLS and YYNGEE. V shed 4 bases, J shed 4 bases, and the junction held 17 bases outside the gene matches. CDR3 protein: CASSSRDRVSMYPETQYF. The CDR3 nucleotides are TGTGCCAGCAGCTCGAGGGACAGGGTCTCAATGTATCCAGAGACCCAGTACTTC.

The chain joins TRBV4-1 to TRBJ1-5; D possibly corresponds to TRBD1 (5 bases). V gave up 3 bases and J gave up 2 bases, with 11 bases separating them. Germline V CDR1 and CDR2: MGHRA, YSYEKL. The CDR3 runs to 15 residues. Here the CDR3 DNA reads TGCGCCAGCAGCCAGTTAATACAGGGCAATCAGCCCCAGCATTTT. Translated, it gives CASSQLIQGNQPQHF.

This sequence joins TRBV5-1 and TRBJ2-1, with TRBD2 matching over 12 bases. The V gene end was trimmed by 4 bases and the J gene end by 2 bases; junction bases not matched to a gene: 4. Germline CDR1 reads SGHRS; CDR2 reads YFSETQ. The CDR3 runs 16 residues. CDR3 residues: CASSPRTSGAYNEQFF. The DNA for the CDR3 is TGCGCCAGCAGCCCTAGGACTAGCGGGGCCTACAATGAGCAGTTCTTC.

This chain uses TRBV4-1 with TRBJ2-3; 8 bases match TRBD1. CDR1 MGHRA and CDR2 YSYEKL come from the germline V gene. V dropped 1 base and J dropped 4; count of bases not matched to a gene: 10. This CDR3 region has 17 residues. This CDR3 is CASSQVPGQGRPDTQYF. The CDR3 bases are TGCGCCAGCAGCCAAGTTCCCGGACAGGGAAGGCCAGATACGCAGTATTTT.

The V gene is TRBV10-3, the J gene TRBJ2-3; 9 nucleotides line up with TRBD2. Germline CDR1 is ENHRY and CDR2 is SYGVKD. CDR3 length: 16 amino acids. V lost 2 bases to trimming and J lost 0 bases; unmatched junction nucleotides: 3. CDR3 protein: CAISETSGGSTDTQYF. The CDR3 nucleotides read TGTGCCATCAGTGAGACAAGCGGGGGGAGCACAGATACGCAGTATTTT.

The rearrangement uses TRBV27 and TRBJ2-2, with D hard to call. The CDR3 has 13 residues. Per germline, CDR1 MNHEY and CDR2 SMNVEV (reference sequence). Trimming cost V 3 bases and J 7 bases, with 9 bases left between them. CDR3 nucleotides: TGTGCCAGCAGTTTTGGATTTGGCGGGGAGCTGTTTTTT. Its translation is CASSFGFGGELFF.

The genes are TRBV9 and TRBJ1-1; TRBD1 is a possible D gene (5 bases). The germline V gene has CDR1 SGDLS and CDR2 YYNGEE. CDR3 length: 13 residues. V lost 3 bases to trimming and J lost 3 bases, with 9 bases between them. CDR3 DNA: TGTGCCAGCAGCGATCGGGGCGACACTGAAGCTTTCTTT. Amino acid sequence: CASSDRGDTEAFF. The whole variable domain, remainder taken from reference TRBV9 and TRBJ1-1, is DSGVTQTPKHLITATGQRVTLRCSPRSGDLSVYWYQQSLDQGLQFLIQYYNGEERAKGNILERFSAQQFPDLHSELNLSSLELGDSALYFCASSDRGDTEAFFGQGTRLTVV.

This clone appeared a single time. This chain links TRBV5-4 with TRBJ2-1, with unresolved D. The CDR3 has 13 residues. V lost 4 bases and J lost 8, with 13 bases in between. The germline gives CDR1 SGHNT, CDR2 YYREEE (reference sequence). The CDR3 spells CASSPLEGHEQFF. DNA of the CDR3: TGTGCCAGCAGCCCGCTGGAAGGCCATGAGCAGTTCTTC.

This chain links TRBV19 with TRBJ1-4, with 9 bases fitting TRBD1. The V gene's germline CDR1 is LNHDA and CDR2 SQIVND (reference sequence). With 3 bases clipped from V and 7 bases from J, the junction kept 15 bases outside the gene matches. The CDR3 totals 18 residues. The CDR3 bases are TGTGCCAGTAGTATCGGGGACAGGGTGTCTTCGTTGGCTGAAAAACTGTTTTTT. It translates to CASSIGDRVSSLAEKLFF.

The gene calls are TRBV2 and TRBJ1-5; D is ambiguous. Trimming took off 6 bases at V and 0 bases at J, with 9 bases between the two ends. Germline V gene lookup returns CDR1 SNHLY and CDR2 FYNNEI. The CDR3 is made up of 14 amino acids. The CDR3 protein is CASRDGHSNQPQHF. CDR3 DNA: TGTGCCAGCAGGGACGGCCATAGCAATCAGCCCCAGCATTTT.

Written as DNA, the CDR3 is TGTGCCAGCAGCTTCTCGCCTAGCGGAAGCTACGAGCAGTACTTC. The encoded protein is CASSFSPSGSYEQYF. V and J are TRBV5-4 and TRBJ2-7; TRBD2 matches 7 bases. The V segment lost 2 bases and the J segment 3 bases; nucleotides outside the gene matches: 8. Looked up from germline, CDR1 is SGHNT and CDR2 is YYREEE (reference sequence). This CDR3 spans 15 amino acids.

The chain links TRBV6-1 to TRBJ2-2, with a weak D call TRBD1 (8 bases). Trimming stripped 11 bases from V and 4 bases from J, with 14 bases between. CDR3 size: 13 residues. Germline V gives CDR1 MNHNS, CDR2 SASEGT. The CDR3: CALNRGGTGELFF. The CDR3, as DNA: TGTGCCCTAAACAGGGGGGGCACCGGGGAGCTGTTTTTT.

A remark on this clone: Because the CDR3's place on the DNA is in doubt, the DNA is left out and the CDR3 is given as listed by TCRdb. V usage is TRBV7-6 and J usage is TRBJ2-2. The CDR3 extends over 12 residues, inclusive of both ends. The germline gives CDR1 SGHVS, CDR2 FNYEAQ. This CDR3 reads CASSFGAGELFF.

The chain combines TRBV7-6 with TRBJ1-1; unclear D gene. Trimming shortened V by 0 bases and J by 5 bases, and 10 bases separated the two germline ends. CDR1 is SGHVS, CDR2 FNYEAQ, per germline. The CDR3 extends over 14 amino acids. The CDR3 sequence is CASSLAGEGTEAFF. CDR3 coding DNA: TGTGCCAGCAGCTTAGCTGGGGAGGGAACTGAAGCTTTCTTT.

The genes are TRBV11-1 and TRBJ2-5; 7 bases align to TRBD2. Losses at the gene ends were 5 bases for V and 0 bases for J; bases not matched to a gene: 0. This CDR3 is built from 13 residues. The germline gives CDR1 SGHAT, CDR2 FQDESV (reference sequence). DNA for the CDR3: TGTGCCAGCAGCGGGGGGGACCAAGAGACCCAGTACTTC. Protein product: CASSGGDQETQYF.

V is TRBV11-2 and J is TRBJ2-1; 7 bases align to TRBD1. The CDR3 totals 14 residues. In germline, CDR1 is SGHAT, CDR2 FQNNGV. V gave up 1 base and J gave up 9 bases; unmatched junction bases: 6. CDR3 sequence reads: CASSLATGFGEQFF. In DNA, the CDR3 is TGTGCCAGCAGCTTAGCGACAGGGTTCGGTGAGCAGTTCTTC.

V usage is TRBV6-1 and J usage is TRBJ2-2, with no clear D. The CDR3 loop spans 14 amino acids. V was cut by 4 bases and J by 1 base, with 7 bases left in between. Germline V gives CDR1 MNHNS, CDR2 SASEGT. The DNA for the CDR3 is TGTGCCAGCAGTGTACAGAAGAACACCGGGGAGCTGTTTTTT. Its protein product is CASSVQKNTGELFF.

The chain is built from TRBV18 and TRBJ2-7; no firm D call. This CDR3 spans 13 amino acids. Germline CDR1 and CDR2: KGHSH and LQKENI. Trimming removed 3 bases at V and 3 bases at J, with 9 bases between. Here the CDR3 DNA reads TGTGCCAGCTCACCCTCCGCCAGCTACGAGCAGTACTTC. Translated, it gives CASSPSASYEQYF.

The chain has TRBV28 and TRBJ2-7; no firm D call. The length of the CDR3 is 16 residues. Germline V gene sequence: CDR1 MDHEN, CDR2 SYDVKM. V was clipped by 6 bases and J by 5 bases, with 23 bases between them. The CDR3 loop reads CASRSPGLYSRDEQYF. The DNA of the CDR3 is TGTGCCAGCAGATCTCCGGGTCTCTATTCTCGGGACGAGCAGTACTTC.

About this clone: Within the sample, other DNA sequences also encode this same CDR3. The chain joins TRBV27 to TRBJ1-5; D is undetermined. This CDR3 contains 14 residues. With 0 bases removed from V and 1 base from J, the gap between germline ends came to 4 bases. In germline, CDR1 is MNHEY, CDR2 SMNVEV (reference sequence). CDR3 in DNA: TGTGCCAGCAGTTTATCGGACAGCAATCAGCCCCAGCATTTT. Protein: CASSLSDSNQPQHF.